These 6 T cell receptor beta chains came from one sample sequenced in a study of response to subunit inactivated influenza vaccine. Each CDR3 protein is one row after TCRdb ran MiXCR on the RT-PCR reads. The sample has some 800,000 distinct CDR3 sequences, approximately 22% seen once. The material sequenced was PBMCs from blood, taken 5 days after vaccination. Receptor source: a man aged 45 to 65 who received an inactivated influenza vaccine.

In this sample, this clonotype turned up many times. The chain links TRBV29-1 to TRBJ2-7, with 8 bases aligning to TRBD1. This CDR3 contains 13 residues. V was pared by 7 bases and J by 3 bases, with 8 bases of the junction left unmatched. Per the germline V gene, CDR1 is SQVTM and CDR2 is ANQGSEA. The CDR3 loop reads CSAGIGQGYEQYF. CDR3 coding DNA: TGCAGCGCCGGTATAGGACAGGGCTACGAGCAGTACTTC.

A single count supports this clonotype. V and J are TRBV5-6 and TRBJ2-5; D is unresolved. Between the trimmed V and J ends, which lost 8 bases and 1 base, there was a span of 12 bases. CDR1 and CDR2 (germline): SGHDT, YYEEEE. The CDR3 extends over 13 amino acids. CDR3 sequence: CARGPGPQETQYF. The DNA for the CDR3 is TGTGCCAGGGGCCCCGGGCCCCAAGAGACCCAGTACTTC. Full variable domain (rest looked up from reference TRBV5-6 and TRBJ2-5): DAGVTQSPTHLIKTRGQQVTLRCSPKSGHDTVSWYQQALGQGPQFIFQYYEEEERQRGNFPDRFSGHQFPNYSSELNVNALLLGDSALYLCARGPGPQETQYFGPGTRLLVL.

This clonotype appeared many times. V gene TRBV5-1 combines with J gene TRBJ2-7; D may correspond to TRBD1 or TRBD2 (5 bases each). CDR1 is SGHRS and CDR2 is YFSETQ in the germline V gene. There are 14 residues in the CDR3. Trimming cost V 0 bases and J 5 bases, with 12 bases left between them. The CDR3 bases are TGCGCCAGCAGCTTGGGTGGGACCCGGGACGAGCAGTACTTC. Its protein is CASSLGGTRDEQYF.

The CDR3 bases are TGTGCCAGCAGTCGAATTGGGGGCAAAGAGACCCAGTACTTC. Its translation is CASSRIGGKETQYF. This sequence joins TRBV6-1 and TRBJ2-5; possible D gene TRBD1, 6 bases. Per germline, CDR1 MNHNS and CDR2 SASEGT. This CDR3 has 14 residues. V shed 5 bases and J shed 3 bases, with 13 bases lying between them.

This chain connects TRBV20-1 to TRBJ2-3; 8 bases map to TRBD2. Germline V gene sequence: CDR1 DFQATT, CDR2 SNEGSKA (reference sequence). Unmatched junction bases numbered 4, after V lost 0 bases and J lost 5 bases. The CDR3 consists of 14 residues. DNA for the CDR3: TGCAGTGCTAGAGAAGGGACTAGTGTAGATACGCAGTATTTT. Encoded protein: CSAREGTSVDTQYF.

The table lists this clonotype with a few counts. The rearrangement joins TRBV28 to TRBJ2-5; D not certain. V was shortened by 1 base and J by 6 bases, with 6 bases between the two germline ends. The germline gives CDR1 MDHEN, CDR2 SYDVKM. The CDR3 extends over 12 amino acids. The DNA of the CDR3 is TGTGCCAGCAGTTTATTAAGCAAGACCCAGTACTTC. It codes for CASSLLSKTQYF.